This passage covers 13 T cell receptor beta chains from one sample sequenced in a study of early T cells in non-severe SARS-CoV-2 infection (dated by TCRdb to the early 2020s). Library preparation used 5' RACE. The data were produced on a NextSeq 500. The public reads were quality trimmed at Q25 with fastp and then assembled into clones with MiXCR by TCRdb, keeping productive beta chains. Rows with one shared CDR3 protein collapse into an entry with the most common genes and DNA. The sample table shows about 60,000 distinct CDR3 sequences, and 5.5% to 6.5% are seen once. 6% to 7% of the sample is held by the ten biggest clonotypes. Sequencing input: whole blood. These receptors all come from an adult who was a healthcare worker with PCR-confirmed SARS-CoV-2 infection or an uninfected control (not recorded which).

This clonotype occurred a few times. The chain is built from TRBV19 and TRBJ2-5, with 8 bases lining up with TRBD1. V lost 1 base to trimming and J lost 5 bases; unmatched junction nucleotides: 6. CDR1 and CDR2 from the germline V gene are LNHDA and SQIVND (reference sequence). The CDR3 has 15 residues. CDR3 DNA sequence: TGTGCCAGTAGTATAGGTGCCAGGGGGCAGGAGACCCAGTACTTC. Amino acids: CASSIGARGQETQYF.

In regard to this clonotype: The junction and the germline gene differ at one end; a read error may be behind it. The chain carries TRBV2 and TRBJ2-2; 11 nucleotides align to TRBD2. The germline gives CDR1 SNHLY, CDR2 FYNNEI. This CDR3 is built from 15 residues. The CDR3 DNA follows: TGTGCCAACAGTGTGTTAGCGGGAGGGCCCGGGGAGCTGTTTTTT. Translated: CANSVLAGGPGELFF.

There are many counts of this clonotype. V gene TRBV11-2 combines with J gene TRBJ2-1, with unresolved D. Trimming removed 1 base from V and 8 bases from J, with 6 bases in between. This CDR3 spans 12 amino acids. In germline, CDR1 is SGHAT, CDR2 FQNNGV. The CDR3 region has the DNA TGTGCCAGCAGCTTAGTTGGGCATGAGCAGTTCTTC. Translating gives CASSLVGHEQFF.

In its sample, this clonotype was seen many times. This chain uses TRBV12-3 or TRBV12-4 with TRBJ2-5, with 7 positions matching TRBD1. The trim removed 6 bases at V and 0 bases at J, leaving 4 bases unmatched. The CDR3 contains 14 residues. Here the CDR3 DNA reads TGTGCCAGCAGAAAGGGACAGCACCAAGAGACCCAGTACTTC. Translating it yields CASRKGQHQETQYF.

This clonotype was seen repeatedly, ten times or more. The rearrangement links TRBV29-1 to TRBJ1-5; D remains unclear. Germline V lookup: CDR1 SQVTM, CDR2 ANQGSEA. This CDR3 is 12 amino acids long. With 4 bases removed from V and 4 bases from J, the gap between germline ends came to 8 bases. This CDR3 is CSVGQINQPQHF. For the CDR3, the DNA is TGCAGCGTTGGACAAATTAATCAGCCCCAGCATTTT.

This clonotype was seen only a few times. This rearrangement joins TRBV5-1 to TRBJ2-5; 10 bases fit TRBD2. Trimming cost V 4 bases and J 1 base; bases outside gene matches: 7. This CDR3 spans 16 amino acids. From germline, CDR1 is SGHRS and CDR2 YFSETQ. DNA of the CDR3: TGCGCCAGCAGCATCCCTAGCGGGAGAAGCCAAGAGACCCAGTACTTC. Its translation: CASSIPSGRSQETQYF.

In this sample, this clonotype turned up a few times. The rearrangement joins TRBV20-1 to TRBJ1-4; D ambiguous. The CDR3 covers 11 residues. Germline CDR1 DFQATT, CDR2 SNEGSKA (reference sequence). The ends were cut back, 5 bases at V and 6 bases at J, with 7 bases in the middle. This chain's CDR3 is CSAGRDEKLFF. The CDR3 nucleotides read TGCAGTGCTGGGCGGGATGAAAAACTGTTTTTT.

The CDR3: CASSSGTEHRPQHF. The CDR3 DNA is TGTGCCAGCAGCTCCGGGACGGAGCATCGACCCCAGCATTTT. This sequence joins TRBV7-9 and TRBJ1-5, with D perhaps TRBD1 (5 bases). The CDR3 sequence is 14 residues long. Between the trimmed V and J ends, which lost 4 bases and 10 bases, there was a span of 17 bases. Germline V gene data show CDR1 as SEHNR and CDR2 as FQNEAQ (reference sequence).

This clonotype came up a few times. Likely a read error: the CDR3 ends without its conserved phenylalanine or tryptophan. This rearrangement joins TRBV11-2 to TRBJ1-1; D perhaps matches TRBD1 (6 bases). This CDR3 is 13 amino acids long. Germline V lookup: CDR1 SGHAT, CDR2 FQNNGV. The germline V and J ends were trimmed by 6 bases and 5 bases, with 13 bases remaining between them. The CDR3 loop reads CASRDQGRTEAFV. In nucleotides, the CDR3 is TGTGCCAGCAGGGACCAGGGGAGGACTGAAGCTTTCGTT.

This clonotype was detected many times. The chain couples TRBV27 to TRBJ2-7; tentatively, D is TRBD1 or TRBD2 (6 bases each). Germline V CDR1 and CDR2: MNHEY, SMNVEV (reference sequence). Trimming took 4 bases from V and 2 from J, leaving 9 bases between them. The CDR3 covers 13 residues. The CDR3 sequence is CASSWGATYEQYF. CDR3 coding DNA: TGTGCCAGCAGTTGGGGGGCAACCTACGAGCAGTACTTC.

The J gene is TRBJ2-5, the V gene TRBV4-1; the D gene is possibly TRBD1 (6 bases). Per the germline V gene, CDR1 is MGHRA and CDR2 is YSYEKL. V lost 1 base and J 1 base, leaving 16 bases between the germline ends. The CDR3 spans 17 residues. The CDR3 spells CASSQASGQLPQETQYF. The CDR3 DNA is TGCGCCAGCAGCCAAGCTTCCGGACAGCTGCCCCAAGAGACCCAGTACTTC.

This CDR3 reads CASSLGVRPYTEAFF. CDR3 DNA: TGTGCCAGCAGCTTAGGGGTCAGACCGTACACTGAAGCTTTCTTT. The V gene is TRBV11-2, the J gene TRBJ1-1; D is unresolved. V was shortened by 1 base and J by 3 bases, with 12 bases between the two germline ends. Germline V CDR1 and CDR2: SGHAT, FQNNGV. This CDR3 is built from 15 residues.

There are many counts of this clonotype. The V call is TRBV19, the J call TRBJ1-5; no clear D gene. CDR3 length: 15 residues. Germline V gene lookup returns CDR1 LNHDA and CDR2 SQIVND (reference sequence). V was shortened by 3 bases and J by 0 bases, with 9 bases between the two germline ends. CDR3 DNA: TGTGCCAGTAGTATCCCCAGATATAGCAATCAGCCCCAGCATTTT. Translating gives CASSIPRYSNQPQHF.